The sequence of this T cell receptor (beta chain) was determined in a study of T cell clonotyping in hematopoietic cell transplantation. The data were produced by immunoSEQ multiplex PCR, yet TCRdb's version contains in-frame clones alone and is incomplete. The data show 15,000 to 20,000 clones, over 50% seen once. Trimming stripped 4 bases from V and 15 bases from J, with 27 bases between. The V gene's germline CDR1 is SGHDT and CDR2 YYEEEE. The CDR3 contains 15 residues. The chain uses TRBV5-6 and TRBJ2-3, with D tentatively TRBD2 (6 bases). The input for sequencing was PBMCs, taken 30 days after allogeneic stem cell transplant. This clonotype was sampled from a male patient aged 50 or older who had an allogeneic stem cell transplant from an unrelated donor, so T cells may come from the graft donor. Some clones in this sample may be carry-over from other donors' samples. The CDR3, as DNA: TGTGCCAGCAGCAACCCGGGGGAGACGCCCTCCAGTGTATATTTT. Translated: CASSNPGETPSSVYF.